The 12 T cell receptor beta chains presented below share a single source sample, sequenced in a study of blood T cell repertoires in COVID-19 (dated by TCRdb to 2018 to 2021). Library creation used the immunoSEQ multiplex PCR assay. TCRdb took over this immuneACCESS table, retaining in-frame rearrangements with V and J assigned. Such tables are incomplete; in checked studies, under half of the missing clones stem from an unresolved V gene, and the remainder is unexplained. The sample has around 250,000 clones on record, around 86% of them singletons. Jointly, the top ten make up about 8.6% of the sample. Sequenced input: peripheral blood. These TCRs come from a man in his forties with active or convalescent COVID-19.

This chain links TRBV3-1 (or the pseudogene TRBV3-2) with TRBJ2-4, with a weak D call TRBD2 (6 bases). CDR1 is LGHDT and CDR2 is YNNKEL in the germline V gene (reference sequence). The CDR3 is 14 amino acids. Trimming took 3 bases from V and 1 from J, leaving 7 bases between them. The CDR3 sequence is CASSQEGAKNIQYF. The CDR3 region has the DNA TGTGCCAGCAGCCAGGAGGGGGCCAAAAACATTCAGTACTTC.

The CDR3 spells CSVVGTGVEKLFF. CDR3 nucleotides: TGCAGCGTTGTTGGGACAGGGGTTGAAAAACTGTTTTTT. V is TRBV29-1 and J is TRBJ1-4; 10 positions match TRBD1. J gave up 7 bases and V 4 bases, and 3 bases lay outside the gene matches. The CDR3 sequence is 13 residues long. The germline CDR1 and CDR2 sequences are SQVTM and ANQGSEA.

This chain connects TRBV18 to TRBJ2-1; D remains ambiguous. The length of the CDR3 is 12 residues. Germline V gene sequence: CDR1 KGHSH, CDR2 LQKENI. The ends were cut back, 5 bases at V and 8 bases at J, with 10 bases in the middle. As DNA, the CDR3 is TGTGCCAGCTCATCCGACCGGGATGAGCAGTTCTTC. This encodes CASSSDRDEQFF.

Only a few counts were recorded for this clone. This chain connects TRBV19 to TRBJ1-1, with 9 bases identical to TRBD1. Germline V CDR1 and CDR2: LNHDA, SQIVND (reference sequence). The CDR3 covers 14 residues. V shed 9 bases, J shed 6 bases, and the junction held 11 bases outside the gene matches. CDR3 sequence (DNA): TGTGCCAGCTCAAGGGACAGGGTATTATCTGAAGCTTTCTTT. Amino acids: CASSRDRVLSEAFF.

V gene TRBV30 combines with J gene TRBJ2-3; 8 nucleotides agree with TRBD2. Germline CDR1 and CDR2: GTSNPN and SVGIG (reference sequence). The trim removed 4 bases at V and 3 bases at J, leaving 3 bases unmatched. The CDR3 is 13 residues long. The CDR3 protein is CAWTSGSTDTQYF. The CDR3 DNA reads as TGTGCCTGGACCAGCGGGAGTACAGATACGCAGTATTTT.

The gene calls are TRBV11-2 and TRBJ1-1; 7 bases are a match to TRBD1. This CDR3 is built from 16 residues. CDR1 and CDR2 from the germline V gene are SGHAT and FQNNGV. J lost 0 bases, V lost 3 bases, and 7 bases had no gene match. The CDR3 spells CASSFTWTGLNTEAFF. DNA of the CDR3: TGTGCCAGCAGCTTCACCTGGACAGGCCTGAACACTGAAGCTTTCTTT.

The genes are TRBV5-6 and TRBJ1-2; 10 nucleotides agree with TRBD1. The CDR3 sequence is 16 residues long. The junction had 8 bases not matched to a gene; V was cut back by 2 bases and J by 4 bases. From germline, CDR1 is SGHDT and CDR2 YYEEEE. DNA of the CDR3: TGTGCCAGCAGCTTTAAAGGGACAGGGGTCCCCTATGGCTACACCTTC. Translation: CASSFKGTGVPYGYTF.

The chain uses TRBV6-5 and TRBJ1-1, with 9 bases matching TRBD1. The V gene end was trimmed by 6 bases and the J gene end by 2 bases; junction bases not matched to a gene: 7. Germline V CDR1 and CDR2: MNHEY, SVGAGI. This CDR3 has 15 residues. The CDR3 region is CASRGGTGFNTEAFF. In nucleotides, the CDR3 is TGTGCCAGCAGGGGTGGGACAGGGTTTAACACTGAAGCTTTCTTT.

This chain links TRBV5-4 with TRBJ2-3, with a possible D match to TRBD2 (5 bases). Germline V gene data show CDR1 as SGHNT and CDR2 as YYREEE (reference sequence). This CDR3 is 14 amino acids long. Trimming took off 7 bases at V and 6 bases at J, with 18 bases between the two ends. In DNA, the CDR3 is TGTGCCAGCCGTTTAGCGTCGGGGTCGGATACGCAGTATTTT. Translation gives CASRLASGSDTQYF.

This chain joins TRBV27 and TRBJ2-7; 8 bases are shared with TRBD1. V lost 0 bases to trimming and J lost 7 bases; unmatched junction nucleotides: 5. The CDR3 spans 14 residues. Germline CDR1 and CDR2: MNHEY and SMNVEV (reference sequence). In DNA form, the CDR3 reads TGTGCCAGCAGTTTATCTGGACAGGGTTGGGAGCAGTACTTC. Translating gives CASSLSGQGWEQYF.

CDR3 nucleotide sequence: TGTGCCAGTAGTACCCTTAGTGTGCCTCACGAGCAGTACTTC. It specifies CASSTLSVPHEQYF. This rearrangement joins TRBV19 to TRBJ2-7; D gene uncertain. This CDR3 has 14 residues. CDR1 and CDR2 (germline): LNHDA, SQIVND (reference sequence). V dropped 4 bases and J dropped 5 bases, with 15 bases sitting between them.

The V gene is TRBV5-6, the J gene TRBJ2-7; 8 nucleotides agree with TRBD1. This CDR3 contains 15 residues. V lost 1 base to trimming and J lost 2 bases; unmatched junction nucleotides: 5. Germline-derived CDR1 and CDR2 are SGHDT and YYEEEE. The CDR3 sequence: CASSLTGQGPYEQYF. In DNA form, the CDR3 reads TGTGCCAGCAGCTTGACCGGACAGGGCCCCTACGAGCAGTACTTC.